This passage covers 14 T cell receptor beta chains from one sample sequenced in a study of T cells in Graves' hyperthyroidism and ophthalmopathy. Amplified TCR beta CDR3 regions derived from RNA transcripts. TCR CDR3 underwent first-round RT-PCR with the HTBI primer set. Each CDR3 protein is one row after TCRdb ran MiXCR on the multiplex PCR reads. The table records some 300,000 distinct CDR3 sequences, 13% of them present only once. Sample: blood. The receptors come from a woman aged 25 to 39 with Graves' hyperthyroidism that later progressed to Graves' ophthalmopathy.

The sample holds many counts of this clonotype. The chain joins TRBV14 to TRBJ2-7, with 8 bases lining up with TRBD2. Germline V lookup: CDR1 SGHDN, CDR2 FVKESK. This CDR3 is 15 amino acids long. V lost 2 bases to trimming and J lost 2 bases; unmatched junction nucleotides: 5. CDR3 nucleotides: TGTGCCAGCAGCCAAACGATAGCGGGACCCTACGAGCAGTACTTC. Protein: CASSQTIAGPYEQYF.

This clonotype showed up many times. V is TRBV12-3 or TRBV12-4 and J is TRBJ2-5; no firm D call. The CDR3 loop spans 15 amino acids. Trimming pared 2 bases from V and 3 bases from J, leaving 13 bases between. The CDR3 sequence is CASSLTPSGKETQYF. In nucleotides, the CDR3 is TGTGCCAGCAGTTTAACCCCCTCGGGTAAAGAGACCCAGTACTTC.

The sample holds a few counts of this clonotype. The chain uses TRBV6-1 and TRBJ2-3; no clear D. CDR1 and CDR2 (germline): MNHNS, SASEGT. Trimming cost V 5 bases and J 2 bases, with 8 bases left between them. CDR3 length: 13 amino acids. The CDR3 sequence: CASSRHLTDTQYF. The CDR3 DNA is TGTGCCAGCAGTCGCCACCTCACAGATACGCAGTATTTT.

This clonotype was found many times. This sequence joins TRBV2 and TRBJ2-2, with D possibly TRBD2 on 5 matching bases. The CDR3 spans 15 residues. Germline loops: CDR1 SNHLY, CDR2 FYNNEI. V lost 6 bases, J lost 4 bases, and 15 bases lay in between. The CDR3: CASSKADWGTGELFF. The DNA for the CDR3 is TGTGCCAGCAGCAAAGCGGATTGGGGCACCGGGGAGCTGTTTTTT. The variable domain in full, completed from reference TRBV2 and TRBJ2-2, reads EPEVTQTPSHQVTQMGQEVILRCVPISNHLYFYWYRQILGQKVEFLVSFYNNEISEKSEIFDDQFSVERPDGSNFTLKIRSTKLEDSAMYFCASSKADWGTGELFFGEGSRLTVL.

This clonotype was seen ten or more times. V gene TRBV6-2 or TRBV6-3 combines with J gene TRBJ2-7, with D possibly matching TRBD2 (5 bases). The CDR3 covers 14 residues. Germline values: CDR1 MNHEY, CDR2 SVGEGT. The V end was cut by 7 bases, the J end by 6 bases, with 19 bases between. The CDR3 DNA sequence: TGTGCCAGCACCTCTCCCGGGAAAACCAGCGAGCAGTACTTC. It codes for CASTSPGKTSEQYF.

This clonotype was seen ten or more times. V usage is TRBV2 and J usage is TRBJ1-5, with D hard to call. Trimming took 6 bases from V and 4 from J, leaving 19 bases between them. CDR3 length: 16 amino acids. Germline values: CDR1 SNHLY, CDR2 FYNNEI. The CDR3, as DNA: TGTGCCAGCAGCCTCTATAGCGTTGCGAATAATCAGCCCCAGCATTTT. Amino acid sequence: CASSLYSVANNQPQHF.

The CDR3 sequence: CATSRDWESPNTEAFF. Here the CDR3 DNA reads TGTGCCACCAGCAGAGATTGGGAGTCACCGAACACTGAAGCTTTCTTT. The chain is built from TRBV15 and TRBJ1-1; no clear D. There are 16 residues in the CDR3. V was trimmed by 0 bases and J by 1 base, leaving 12 bases between them. Looked up from germline, CDR1 is LNHNV and CDR2 is YYDKDF (reference sequence).

In its sample, this clonotype was seen many times. The chain combines TRBV28 with TRBJ1-2; no clear D gene. CDR1 is MDHEN, CDR2 SYDVKM, per germline. V shed 6 bases and J shed 8 bases, with 13 bases lying between them. This CDR3 contains 12 residues. The CDR3 coding sequence is TGTGCCAGCAGGGACCAAATTCTCGGCTACACCTTC. Residues: CASRDQILGYTF.

This clonotype was counted only a few times. The chain has TRBV19 and TRBJ2-7; D is perhaps TRBD2 (6 bases). Germline CDR1 reads LNHDA; CDR2 reads SQIVND (reference sequence). Deletions cut 0 bases from V and 0 bases from J, with 12 bases between. The CDR3 runs to 16 residues. The CDR3 bases are TGTGCCAGTAGTATAGATCGAAGCGGGTTCTCCTACGAGCAGTACTTC. Translating it yields CASSIDRSGFSYEQYF.

This clonotype was seen a handful of times. This chain joins TRBV27 and TRBJ2-7; D remains ambiguous. CDR1 and CDR2 (germline): MNHEY, SMNVEV (reference sequence). V was clipped by 5 bases and J by 1 base, with 9 bases between them. This CDR3 has 13 amino acids. The CDR3 reads CASSRDPSYEQYF. CDR3 bases: TGTGCCAGCAGTAGAGACCCTTCCTACGAGCAGTACTTC.

CDR3 nucleotides: TGTGCCAGCAGCCACACAGGGGGGGTTAGCGGGAGGACCTACAATGAGCAGTTCTTC. Amino acid sequence: CASSHTGGVSGRTYNEQFF. J is TRBJ2-1 and V is TRBV3-1; 10 bases agree with TRBD2. This CDR3 region has 19 residues. V shed 3 bases and J 2 bases; nucleotides not matched to a gene: 13. In germline, CDR1 is LGHDT, CDR2 YNNKEL (reference sequence).

J is TRBJ2-2 and V is TRBV24-1; D not certain. The V end was cut by 2 bases, the J end by 5 bases, with 8 bases between. This CDR3 region has 14 residues. Per the germline V gene, CDR1 is KGHDR and CDR2 is SFDVKD. The CDR3 bases are TGTGCCACCAGTGATTGGGCTAGTACCGGGGAGCTGTTTTTT. It is translated as CATSDWASTGELFF.

The chain couples TRBV7-3 to TRBJ2-1; the match to TRBD1 covers 12 bases. Trimming cost V 6 bases and J 10 bases; bases outside gene matches: 7. Germline loops: CDR1 SGHTA, CDR2 FQGTGA. The CDR3 totals 14 residues. CDR3 residues: CASRPGQGAQEQFF. CDR3 DNA sequence: TGTGCCAGCAGGCCGGGACAGGGGGCGCAGGAGCAGTTCTTC. The whole variable domain, remainder taken from reference TRBV7-3 and TRBJ2-1, is GAGVSQTPSNKVTEKGKYVELRCDPISGHTALYWYRQSLGQGPEFLIYFQGTGAADDSGLPNDRFFAVRPEGSVSTLKIQRTERGDSAVYLCASRPGQGAQEQFFGPGTRLTVL.

This clonotype was counted ten times or more. Just one base apart from a much larger clone, this may be a read error. V and J are TRBV11-1 and TRBJ2-5; TRBD2 matches at 14 bases. Germline trimming cut 3 bases from V and 5 bases from J; bases unmatched to any gene: 2. The germline V gene encodes CDR1 SGHAT and CDR2 FQDESV (reference sequence). This CDR3 spans 15 amino acids. This chain's CDR3 is CASSLGLAGDETQYF. As DNA, the CDR3 is TGTGCCAGCAGCTTGGGACTAGCGGGAGATGAGACCCAGTACTTC.